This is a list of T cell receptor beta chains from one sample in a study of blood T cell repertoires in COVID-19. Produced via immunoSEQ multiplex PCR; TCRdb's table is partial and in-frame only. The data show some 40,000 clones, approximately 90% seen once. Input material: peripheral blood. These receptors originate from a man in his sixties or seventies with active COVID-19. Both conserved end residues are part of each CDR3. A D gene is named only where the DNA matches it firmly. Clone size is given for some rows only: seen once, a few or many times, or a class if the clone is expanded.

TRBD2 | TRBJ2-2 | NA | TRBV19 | CASRKPGLANTGELFF | TGTGCCAGTAGAAAACCGGGACTAGCGAACACCGGGGAGCTGTTTTTT
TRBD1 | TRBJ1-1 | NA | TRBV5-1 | CASSSQTGWTTEAFF | TGCGCCAGCAGCTCGCAGACAGGGTGGACCACTGAAGCTTTCTTT
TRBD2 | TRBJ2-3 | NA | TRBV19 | CASSTGLAGTTDTQYF | TGTGCCAGTAGTACAGGACTAGCGGGAACCACAGATACGCAGTATTTT
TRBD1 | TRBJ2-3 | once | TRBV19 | CASSMRGTGDTQYF | TGTGCCAGTAGTATGAGAGGGACAGGAGATACGCAGTATTTT
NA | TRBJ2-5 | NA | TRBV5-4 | CASSLRFSETQYF | TGTGCCAGCAGCTTGCGGTTTTCGGAGACCCAGTACTTC
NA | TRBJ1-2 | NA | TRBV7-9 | CASSLVPTGLNGYTF | TGTGCCAGCAGCTTAGTCCCGACAGGATTAAATGGCTACACCTTC
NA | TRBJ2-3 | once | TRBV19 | CASSLHRADTQYF | TGTGCCAGTAGTCTTCACAGAGCAGATACGCAGTATTTT
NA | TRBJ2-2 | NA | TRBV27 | CASRGLGKTGELFF | TGTGCCAGCCGGGGGTTAGGGAAGACCGGGGAGCTGTTTTTT
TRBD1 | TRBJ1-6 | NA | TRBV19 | CASSDRGTYNSPLHF | TGTGCCAGTAGCGACAGGGGAACTTATAATTCACCCCTCCACTTT
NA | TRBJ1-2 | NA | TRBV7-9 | CASSLVGQGDGYTF | TGTGCCAGCAGCTTAGTAGGGCAGGGCGATGGCTACACCTTC
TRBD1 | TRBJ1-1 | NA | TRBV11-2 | CASSFRQGVGTEAFF | TGTGCCAGCAGCTTTCGACAGGGGGTTGGGACTGAAGCTTTCTTT
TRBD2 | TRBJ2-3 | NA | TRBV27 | CASSLYLTSGDTQYF | TGTGCCAGCAGTTTATATCTGACTAGCGGAGATACGCAGTATTTT
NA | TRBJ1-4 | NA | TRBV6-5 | CATRGSGYEKLFF | TGTGCCACCCGAGGTAGCGGGTATGAAAAACTGTTTTTT
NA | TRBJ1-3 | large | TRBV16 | CASSQSRTPSSTGNTIYF | TGTGCCAGCAGCCAATCACGAACACCTTCCTCCACTGGAAACACCATATATTTT
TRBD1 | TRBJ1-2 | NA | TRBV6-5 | CASSYSGQGVGYTF | TGTGCCAGCAGTTACTCGGGTCAGGGGGTCGGCTACACCTTC
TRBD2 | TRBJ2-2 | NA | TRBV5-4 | CASSLVASGANTGELFF | TGTGCCAGCAGCTTGGTGGCTAGCGGAGCGAACACCGGGGAGCTGTTTTTT
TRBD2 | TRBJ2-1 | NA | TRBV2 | CASNGGRPPINEQFF | TGTGCCAGCAATGGCGGGAGGCCCCCAATCAATGAGCAGTTCTTC
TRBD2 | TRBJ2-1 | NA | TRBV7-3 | CASSSNPGLANEQFF | TGTGCCAGCAGCTCAAATCCGGGACTAGCAAATGAGCAGTTCTTC
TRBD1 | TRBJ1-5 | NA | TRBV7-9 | CASSLGDRVNQPQHF | TGTGCCAGCAGCTTGGGGGACAGGGTTAATCAGCCCCAGCATTTT
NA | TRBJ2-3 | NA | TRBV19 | CASSRTRGDTQYF | TGTGCCAGTAGTCGGACCAGGGGAGATACGCAGTATTTT
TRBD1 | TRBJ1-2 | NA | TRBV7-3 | CASGGQGYGYTF | TGTGCCAGCGGGGGACAGGGTTATGGCTACACCTTC
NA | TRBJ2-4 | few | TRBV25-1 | CASSEFTANIQYF | TGTGCCAGCAGTGAATTCACAGCAAACATTCAGTACTTC
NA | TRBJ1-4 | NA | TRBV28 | CASYPGGVVGEKLFF | TGTGCCAGCTACCCGGGGGGGGTCGTAGGTGAAAAACTGTTTTTT
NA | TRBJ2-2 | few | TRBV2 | CASSGGSANTGELFF | TGTGCCAGCAGTGGGGGCAGCGCGAACACCGGGGAGCTGTTTTTT
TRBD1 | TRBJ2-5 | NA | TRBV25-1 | CASSEYGTGDMKTQYF | TGTGCCAGCAGTGAATACGGGACAGGGGACATGAAGACCCAGTACTTC
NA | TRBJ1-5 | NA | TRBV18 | CASSPFQGNQPQHF | TGTGCCAGCTCACCATTCCAGGGCAATCAGCCCCAGCATTTT
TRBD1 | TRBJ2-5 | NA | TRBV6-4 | CASSQGVGETQYF | TGTGCCAGCAGTCAGGGGGTAGGAGAGACCCAGTACTTC
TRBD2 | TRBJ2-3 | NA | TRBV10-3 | CAAREASTDTQYF | TGTGCCGCCCGGGAGGCTAGCACAGATACGCAGTATTTT
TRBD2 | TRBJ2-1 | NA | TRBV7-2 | CASSSRTSGNEQFF | TGTGCCAGCAGCTCAAGGACTAGCGGGAATGAGCAGTTCTTC
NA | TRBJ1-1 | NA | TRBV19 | CASTGNTEAFF | TGTGCCAGCACAGGGAACACTGAAGCTTTCTTT
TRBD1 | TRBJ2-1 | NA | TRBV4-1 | CASSRRGDRGIDEQFF | TGCGCCAGCAGCCGCCGGGGGGACAGGGGGATCGATGAGCAGTTCTTC
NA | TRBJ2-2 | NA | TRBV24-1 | CATSPSRGYLNTGELFF | TGTGCCACCAGTCCGTCGCGAGGGTACTTGAACACCGGGGAGCTGTTTTTT
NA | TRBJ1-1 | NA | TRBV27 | CASSPYPLTEAFF | TGTGCCAGCAGTCCCTACCCCCTAACTGAAGCTTTCTTT
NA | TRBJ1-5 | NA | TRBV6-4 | CASSDLGRGAYQPQHF | TGTGCCAGCAGTGACTTGGGACGGGGGGCCTATCAGCCCCAGCATTTT
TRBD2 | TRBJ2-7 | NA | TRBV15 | CATSRSGLAGDEQYF | TGTGCCACCAGCAGATCGGGACTAGCGGGAGACGAGCAGTACTTC
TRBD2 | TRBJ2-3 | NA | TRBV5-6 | CASSLEGGADTQYF | TGTGCCAGCAGCCTGGAGGGAGGGGCAGATACGCAGTATTTT
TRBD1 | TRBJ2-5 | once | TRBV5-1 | CASSLAPTGIQETQYF | TGCGCCAGCAGCCTTGCCCCGACAGGGATCCAAGAGACCCAGTACTTC
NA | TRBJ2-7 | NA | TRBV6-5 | CATRTGYEQYF | TGTGCCACCAGGACGGGTTACGAGCAGTACTTC
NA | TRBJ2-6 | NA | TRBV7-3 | CASSSGIGANVLTF | TGTGCCAGCAGCTCAGGGATTGGGGCCAACGTCCTGACTTTC
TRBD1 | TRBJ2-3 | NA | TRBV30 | CAWSVRTGGNTQYF | TGTGCCTGGAGTGTAAGGACAGGGGGAAATACGCAGTATTTT
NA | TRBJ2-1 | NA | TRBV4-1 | CASSQNPTLASELYNEQFF | TGCGCCAGCAGCCAGAATCCTACCCTAGCCTCCGAACTCTACAATGAGCAGTTCTTC
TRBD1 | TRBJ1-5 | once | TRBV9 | CASSPRGGNQPQHF | TGTGCCAGCAGCCCCAGGGGGGGCAATCAGCCCCAGCATTTT
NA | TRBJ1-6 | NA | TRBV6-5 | CASSSSVSSYNSPLHF | TGTGCCAGCAGTTCGTCGGTCTCCTCCTATAATTCACCCCTCCACTTT
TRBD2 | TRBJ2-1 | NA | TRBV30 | CARRTSSGRVYEQFF | TGTGCCAGAAGGACTAGTAGCGGGAGAGTCTATGAGCAGTTCTTC
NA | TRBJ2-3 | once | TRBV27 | CASSLSIGRPLGQGGTDTQYF | TGTGCCAGCAGTTTATCGATTGGCCGCCCCCTCGGGCAGGGCGGCACAGATACGCAGTATTTT
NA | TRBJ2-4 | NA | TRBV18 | CASSRRTDLAKNIQYF | TGTGCCAGCTCACGGCGGACTGACCTAGCCAAAAACATTCAGTACTTC